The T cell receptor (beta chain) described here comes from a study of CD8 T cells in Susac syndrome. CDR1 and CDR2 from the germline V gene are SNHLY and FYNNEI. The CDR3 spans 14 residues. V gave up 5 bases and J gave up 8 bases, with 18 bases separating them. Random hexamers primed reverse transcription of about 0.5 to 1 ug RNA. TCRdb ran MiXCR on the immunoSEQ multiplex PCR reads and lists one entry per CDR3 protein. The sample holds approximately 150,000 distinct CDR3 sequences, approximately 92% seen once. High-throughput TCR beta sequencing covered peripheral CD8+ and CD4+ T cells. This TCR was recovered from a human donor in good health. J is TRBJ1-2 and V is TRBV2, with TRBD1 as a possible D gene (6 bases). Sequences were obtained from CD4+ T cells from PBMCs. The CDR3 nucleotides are TGTGCCAGCAGTACTACAAACAGGGAAGGCGGCTACACCTTC. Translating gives CASSTTNREGGYTF.